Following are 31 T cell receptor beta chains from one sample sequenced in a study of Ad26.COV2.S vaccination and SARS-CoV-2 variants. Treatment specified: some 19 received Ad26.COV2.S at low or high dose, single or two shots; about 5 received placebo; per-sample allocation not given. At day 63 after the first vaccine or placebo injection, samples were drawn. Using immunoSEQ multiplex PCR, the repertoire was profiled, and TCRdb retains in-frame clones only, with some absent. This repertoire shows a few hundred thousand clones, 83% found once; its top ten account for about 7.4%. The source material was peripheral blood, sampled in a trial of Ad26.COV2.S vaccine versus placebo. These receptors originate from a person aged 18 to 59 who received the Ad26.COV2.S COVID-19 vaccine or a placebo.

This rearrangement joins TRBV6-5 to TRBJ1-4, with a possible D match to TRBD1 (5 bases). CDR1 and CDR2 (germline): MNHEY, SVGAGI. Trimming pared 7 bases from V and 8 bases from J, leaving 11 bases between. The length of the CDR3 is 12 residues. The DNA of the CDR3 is TGTGCCAGCACCCCGGGGCGCGAAAAACTGTTTTTT. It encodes CASTPGREKLFF.

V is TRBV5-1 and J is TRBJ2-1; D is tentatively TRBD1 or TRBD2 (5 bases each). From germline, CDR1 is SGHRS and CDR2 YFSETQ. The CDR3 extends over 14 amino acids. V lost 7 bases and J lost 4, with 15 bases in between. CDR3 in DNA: TGCGCCAGCTGTTGGGGGATTAGTTACAATGAGCAGTTCTTC. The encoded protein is CASCWGISYNEQFF.

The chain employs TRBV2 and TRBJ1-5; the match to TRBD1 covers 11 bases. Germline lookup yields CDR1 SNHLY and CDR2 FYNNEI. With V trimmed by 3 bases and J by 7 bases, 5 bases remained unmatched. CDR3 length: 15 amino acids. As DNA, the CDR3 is TGTGCCAGCAGTGAGTGGGGGACAGGGGGACAGCCCCAGCATTTT. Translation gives CASSEWGTGGQPQHF.

In DNA form, the CDR3 reads TGTGCCAGCAGCCCGGGACAGGTCGGACTAGCCAAAAACATTCAGTACTTC. Amino acid sequence: CASSPGQVGLAKNIQYF. V usage is TRBV5-4 and J usage is TRBJ2-4, with 8 bases identical to TRBD1. Germline V CDR1 and CDR2: SGHNT, YYREEE (reference sequence). With 4 bases clipped from V and 0 bases from J, the junction kept 9 bases outside the gene matches. The CDR3 runs to 17 residues.

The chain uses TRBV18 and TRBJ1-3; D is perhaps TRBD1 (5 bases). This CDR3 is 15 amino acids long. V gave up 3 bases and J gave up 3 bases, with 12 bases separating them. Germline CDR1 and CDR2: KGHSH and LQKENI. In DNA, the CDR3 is TGTGCCAGCTCACCGGGGCAGCAATATGGAAACACCATATATTTT. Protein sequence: CASSPGQQYGNTIYF.

The CDR3 nucleotides read TGTGCCAGCAGTTTTCCGGACAATGAGCAGTTCTTC. Translating gives CASSFPDNEQFF. This chain joins TRBV27 and TRBJ2-1; D gene uncertain. CDR1 is MNHEY, CDR2 SMNVEV, per germline (reference sequence). The CDR3 runs to 12 residues. V was pared by 3 bases and J by 5 bases, with 5 bases between.

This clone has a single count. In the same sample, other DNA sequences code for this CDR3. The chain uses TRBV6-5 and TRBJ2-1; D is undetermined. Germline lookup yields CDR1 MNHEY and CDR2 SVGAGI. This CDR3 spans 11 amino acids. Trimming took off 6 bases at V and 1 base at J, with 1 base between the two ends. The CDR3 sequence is CASRSYNEQFF. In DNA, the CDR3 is TGTGCCAGCAGGTCCTACAATGAGCAGTTCTTC.

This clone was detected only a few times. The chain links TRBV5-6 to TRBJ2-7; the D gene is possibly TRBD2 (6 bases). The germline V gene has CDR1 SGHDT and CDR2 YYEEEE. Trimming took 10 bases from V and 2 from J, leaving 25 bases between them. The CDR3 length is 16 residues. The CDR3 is CAGRGRQVLPPYEQYF. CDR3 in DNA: TGTGCCGGGCGGGGAAGGCAGGTATTGCCGCCCTACGAGCAGTACTTC. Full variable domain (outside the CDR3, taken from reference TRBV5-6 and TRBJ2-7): DAGVTQSPTHLIKTRGQQVTLRCSPKSGHDTVSWYQQALGQGPQFIFQYYEEEERQRGNFPDRFSGHQFPNYSSELNVNALLLGDSALYLCAGRGRQVLPPYEQYFGPGTRLTVT.

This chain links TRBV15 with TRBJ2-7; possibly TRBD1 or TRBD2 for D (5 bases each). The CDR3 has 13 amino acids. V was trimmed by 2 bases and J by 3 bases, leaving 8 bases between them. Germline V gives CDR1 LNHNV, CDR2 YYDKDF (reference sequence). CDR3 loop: CATSRRDGYEQYF. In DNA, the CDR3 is TGTGCCACCAGCAGACGGGACGGCTACGAGCAGTACTTC.

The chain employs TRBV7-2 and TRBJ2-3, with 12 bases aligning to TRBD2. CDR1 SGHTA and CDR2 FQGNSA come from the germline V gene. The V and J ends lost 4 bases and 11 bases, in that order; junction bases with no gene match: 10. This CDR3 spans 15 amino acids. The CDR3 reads CASSSGLAGPRRQYF. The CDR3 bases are TGTGCCAGCAGCTCAGGACTAGCGGGGCCCCGGAGGCAGTATTTT.

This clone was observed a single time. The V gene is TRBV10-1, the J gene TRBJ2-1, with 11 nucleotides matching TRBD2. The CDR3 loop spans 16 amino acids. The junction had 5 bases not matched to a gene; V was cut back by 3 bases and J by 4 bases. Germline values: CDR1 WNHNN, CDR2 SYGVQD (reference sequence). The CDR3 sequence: CASSELAGGGYNEQFF. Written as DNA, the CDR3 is TGCGCCAGCAGTGAATTAGCGGGAGGGGGTTACAATGAGCAGTTCTTC.

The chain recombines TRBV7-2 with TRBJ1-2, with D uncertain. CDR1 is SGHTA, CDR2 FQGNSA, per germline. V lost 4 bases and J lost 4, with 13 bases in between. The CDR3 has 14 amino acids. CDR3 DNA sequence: TGTGCCAGCAGCTCGAGAGGGCAGTCCTATGGCTACACCTTC. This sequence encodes CASSSRGQSYGYTF.

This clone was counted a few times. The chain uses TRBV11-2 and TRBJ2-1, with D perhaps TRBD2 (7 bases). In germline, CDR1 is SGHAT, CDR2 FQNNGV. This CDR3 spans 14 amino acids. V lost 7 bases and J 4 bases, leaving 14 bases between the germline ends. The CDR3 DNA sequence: TGTGCCAGCACCGGGGGGCCGTTGTACAATGAGCAGTTCTTC. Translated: CASTGGPLYNEQFF.

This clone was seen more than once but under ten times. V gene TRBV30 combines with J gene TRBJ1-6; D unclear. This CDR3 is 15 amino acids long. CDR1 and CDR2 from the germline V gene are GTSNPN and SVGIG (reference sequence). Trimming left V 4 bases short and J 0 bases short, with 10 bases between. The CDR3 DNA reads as TGTGCCTGGACAGGTTTTCGCTCCTATAATTCACCCCTCCACTTT. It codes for CAWTGFRSYNSPLHF.

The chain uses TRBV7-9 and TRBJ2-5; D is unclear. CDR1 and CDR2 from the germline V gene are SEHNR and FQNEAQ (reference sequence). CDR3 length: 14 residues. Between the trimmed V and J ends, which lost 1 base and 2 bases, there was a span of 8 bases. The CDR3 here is CASSLVSLQETQYF. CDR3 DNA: TGTGCCAGCAGCTTAGTCAGCCTACAAGAGACCCAGTACTTC.

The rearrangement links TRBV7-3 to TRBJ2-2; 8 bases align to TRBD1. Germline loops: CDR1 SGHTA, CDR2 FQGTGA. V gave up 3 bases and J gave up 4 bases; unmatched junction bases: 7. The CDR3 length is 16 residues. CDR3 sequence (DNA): TGTGCCAGCAGCTTCTTACAGGGGGTTGGCACCGGGGAGCTGTTTTTT. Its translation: CASSFLQGVGTGELFF.

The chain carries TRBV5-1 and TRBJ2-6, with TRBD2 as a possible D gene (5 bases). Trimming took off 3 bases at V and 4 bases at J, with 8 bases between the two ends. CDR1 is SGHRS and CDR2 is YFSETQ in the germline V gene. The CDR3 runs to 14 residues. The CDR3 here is CASSSAVGANVLTF. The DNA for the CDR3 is TGCGCCAGCAGCTCAGCGGTCGGGGCCAACGTCCTGACTTTC.

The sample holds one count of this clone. In DNA, the CDR3 is TGTGCCAGCACCTACAGGAACACTGAAGCTTTCTTT. It translates to CASTYRNTEAFF. The chain joins TRBV7-2 to TRBJ1-1, with D unclear. CDR1 and CDR2 (germline): SGHTA, FQGNSA. Trimming stripped 7 bases from V and 1 base from J, with 7 bases between. The CDR3 extends over 12 amino acids.

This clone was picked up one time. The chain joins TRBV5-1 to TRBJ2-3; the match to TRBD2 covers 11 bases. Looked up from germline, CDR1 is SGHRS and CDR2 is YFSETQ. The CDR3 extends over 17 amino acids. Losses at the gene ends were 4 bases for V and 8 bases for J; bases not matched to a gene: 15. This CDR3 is CASSPLGLAGGRATQYF. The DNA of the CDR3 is TGCGCCAGCAGCCCCCTAGGCCTAGCGGGAGGTCGTGCTACGCAGTATTTT.

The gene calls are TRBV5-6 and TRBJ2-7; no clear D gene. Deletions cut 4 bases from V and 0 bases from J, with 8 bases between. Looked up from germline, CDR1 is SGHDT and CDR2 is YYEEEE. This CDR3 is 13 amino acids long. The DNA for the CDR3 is TGTGCCAGCAGCGCACGGAGCTCCTACGAGCAGTACTTC. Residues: CASSARSSYEQYF.

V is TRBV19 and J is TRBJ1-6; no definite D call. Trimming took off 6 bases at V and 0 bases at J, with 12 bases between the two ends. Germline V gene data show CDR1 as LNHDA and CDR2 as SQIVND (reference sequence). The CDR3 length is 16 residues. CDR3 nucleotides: TGTGCCAGTAGGAGGGAATGGAGCTCCTATAATTCACCCCTCCACTTT. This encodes CASRREWSSYNSPLHF. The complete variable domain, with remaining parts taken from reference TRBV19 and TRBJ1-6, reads DGGITQSPKYLFRKEGQNVTLSCEQNLNHDAMYWYRQDPGQGLRLIYYSQIVNDFQKGDIAEGYSVSREKKESFPLTVTSAQKNPTAFYLCASRREWSSYNSPLHFGNGTRLTVT.

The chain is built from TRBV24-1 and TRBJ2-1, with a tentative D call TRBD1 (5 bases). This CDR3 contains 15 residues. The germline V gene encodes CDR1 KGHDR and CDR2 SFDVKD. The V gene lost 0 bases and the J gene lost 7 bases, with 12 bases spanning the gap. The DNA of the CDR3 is TGTGCCACCAGTGATTTGGATCACAGGCCTAATGAGCAGTTCTTC. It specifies CATSDLDHRPNEQFF.

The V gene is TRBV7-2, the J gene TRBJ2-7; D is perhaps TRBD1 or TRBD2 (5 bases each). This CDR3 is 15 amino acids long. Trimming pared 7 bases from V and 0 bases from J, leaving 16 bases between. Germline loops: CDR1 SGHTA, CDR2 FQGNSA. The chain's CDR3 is CASTPTRGLSYEQYF. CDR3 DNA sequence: TGTGCCAGCACCCCGACCCGGGGCCTCTCCTACGAGCAGTACTTC. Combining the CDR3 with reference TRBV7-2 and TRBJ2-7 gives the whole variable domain GAGVSQSPSNKVTEKGKDVELRCDPISGHTALYWYRQSLGQGLEFLIYFQGNSAPDKSGLPSDRFSAERTGGSVSTLTIQRTQQEDSAVYLCASTPTRGLSYEQYFGPGTRLTVT.

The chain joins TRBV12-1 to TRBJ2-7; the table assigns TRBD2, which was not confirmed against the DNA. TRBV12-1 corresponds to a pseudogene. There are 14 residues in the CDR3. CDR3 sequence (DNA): TGTGCCAGCAGCTTTGTTGTGAGCTCCTACGAGCAGTACTTC. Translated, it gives CASSFVVSSYEQYF.

The CDR3 DNA reads TGTGCCAGCAGTGACAGGACTGGGTACAATGAGCAGTTCTTC. Its protein is CASSDRTGYNEQFF. The V gene is TRBV2, the J gene TRBJ2-1; tentatively, D is TRBD2 (5 bases). The CDR3 runs to 14 residues. CDR1 and CDR2 from the germline V gene are SNHLY and FYNNEI. Trimming stripped 3 bases from V and 4 bases from J, with 10 bases between.

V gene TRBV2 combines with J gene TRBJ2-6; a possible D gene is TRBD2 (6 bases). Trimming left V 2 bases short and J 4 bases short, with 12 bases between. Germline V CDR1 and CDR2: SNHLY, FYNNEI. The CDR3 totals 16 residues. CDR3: CASSESGGTGANVLTF. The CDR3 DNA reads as TGTGCCAGCAGTGAATCTGGAGGGACCGGGGCCAACGTCCTGACTTTC.

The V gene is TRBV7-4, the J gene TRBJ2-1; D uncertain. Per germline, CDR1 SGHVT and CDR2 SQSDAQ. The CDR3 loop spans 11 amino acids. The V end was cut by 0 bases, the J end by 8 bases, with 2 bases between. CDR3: CASSLAYEQFF. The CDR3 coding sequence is TGTGCCAGCAGCTTAGCCTATGAGCAGTTCTTC.

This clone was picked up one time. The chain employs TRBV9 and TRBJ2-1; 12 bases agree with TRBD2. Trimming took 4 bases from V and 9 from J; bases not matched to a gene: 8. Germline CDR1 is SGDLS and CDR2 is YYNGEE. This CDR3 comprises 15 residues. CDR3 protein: CASSPTSGGSGEQFF. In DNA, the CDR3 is TGTGCCAGCAGCCCAACTAGCGGGGGGTCAGGTGAGCAGTTCTTC.

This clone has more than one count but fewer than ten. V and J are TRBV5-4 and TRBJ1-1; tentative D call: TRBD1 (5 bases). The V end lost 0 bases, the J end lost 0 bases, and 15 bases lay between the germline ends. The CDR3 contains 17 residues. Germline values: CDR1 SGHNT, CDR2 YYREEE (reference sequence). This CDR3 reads CASSLDLTAGMNTEAFF. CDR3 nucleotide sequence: TGTGCCAGCAGCTTGGACCTTACGGCAGGGATGAACACTGAAGCTTTCTTT.

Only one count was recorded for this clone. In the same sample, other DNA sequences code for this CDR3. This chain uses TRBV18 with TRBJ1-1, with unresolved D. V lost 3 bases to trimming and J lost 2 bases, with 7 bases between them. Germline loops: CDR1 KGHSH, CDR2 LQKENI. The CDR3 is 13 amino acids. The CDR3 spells CASSPGVNTEAFF. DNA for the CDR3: TGTGCCAGCTCACCTGGGGTCAACACTGAAGCTTTCTTT.

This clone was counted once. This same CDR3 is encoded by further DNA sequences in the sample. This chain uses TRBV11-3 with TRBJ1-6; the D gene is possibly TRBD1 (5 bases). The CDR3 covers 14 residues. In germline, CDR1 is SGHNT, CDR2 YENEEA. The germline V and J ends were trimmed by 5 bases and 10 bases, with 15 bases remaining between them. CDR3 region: CASSPRGRGSPLHF. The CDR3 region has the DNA TGTGCCAGCAGCCCCCGGGGAAGGGGATCACCCCTCCACTTT.